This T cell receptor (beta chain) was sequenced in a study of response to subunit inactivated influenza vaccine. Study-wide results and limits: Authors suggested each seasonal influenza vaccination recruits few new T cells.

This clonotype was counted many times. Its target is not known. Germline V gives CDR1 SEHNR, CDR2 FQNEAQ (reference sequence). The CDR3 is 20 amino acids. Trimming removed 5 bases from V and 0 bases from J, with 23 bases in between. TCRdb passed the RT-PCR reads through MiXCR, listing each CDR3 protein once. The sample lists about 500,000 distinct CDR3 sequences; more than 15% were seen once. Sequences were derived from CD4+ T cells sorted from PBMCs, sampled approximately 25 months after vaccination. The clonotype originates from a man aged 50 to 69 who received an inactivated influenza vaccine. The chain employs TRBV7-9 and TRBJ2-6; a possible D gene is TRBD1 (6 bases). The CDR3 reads CASSTGQNINPLSGANVLTF. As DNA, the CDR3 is TGTGCCAGCAGCACCGGACAGAATATAAACCCACTCTCTGGGGCCAACGTCCTGACTTTC.